This passage covers 32 T cell receptor beta chains from one sample sequenced in a study of lymphopenia after photon versus proton radiotherapy. Profiled with immunoSEQ multiplex PCR; TCRdb holds only in-frame clones, not every one. The data hold 70,000 or so clones, with 85% to 95% observed a single time. This sample comprised peripheral blood, obtained from a patient treated with photon-based radiotherapy. Receptor source: a middle-aged woman with cholangiocarcinoma.

V gene TRBV5-4 combines with J gene TRBJ2-3; possibly TRBD1 for D (6 bases). V was trimmed by 1 base and J by 1 base, leaving 10 bases between them. The CDR3 totals 15 residues. Germline V lookup: CDR1 SGHNT, CDR2 YYREEE (reference sequence). The CDR3 DNA is TGTGCCAGCAGCTTGACCAGACAGGGCACAGATACGCAGTATTTT. Its protein product is CASSLTRQGTDTQYF. The complete variable domain, with remaining parts taken from reference TRBV5-4 and TRBJ2-3, reads ETGVTQSPTHLIKTRGQQVTLRCSSQSGHNTVSWYQQALGQGPQFIFQYYREEENGRGNFPPRFSGLQFPNYSSELNVNALELDDSALYLCASSLTRQGTDTQYFGPGTRLTVL.

This chain connects TRBV11-2 to TRBJ2-7, with D possibly being TRBD2 (6 bases). CDR1 is SGHAT, CDR2 FQNNGV, per germline. The CDR3 runs 15 residues. The germline V and J ends were trimmed by 4 bases and 2 bases, with 15 bases remaining between them. The CDR3 region is CASSSAGSGPYEQYF. In DNA, the CDR3 is TGTGCCAGCAGCTCTGCCGGGAGTGGACCCTACGAGCAGTACTTC.

This chain uses TRBV7-9 with TRBJ2-1; 10 bases agree with TRBD2. From germline, CDR1 is SEHNR and CDR2 FQNEAQ (reference sequence). The CDR3 consists of 17 residues. Trimming took 6 bases from V and 4 from J; bases not matched to a gene: 12. CDR3 sequence: CASRAGLAGALYNEQFF. The DNA for the CDR3 is TGTGCCAGCAGGGCGGGGCTAGCGGGAGCCTTGTACAATGAGCAGTTCTTC.

Only one count was recorded for this clone. The gene calls are TRBV5-1 and TRBJ1-2; 7 bases match TRBD1. The CDR3 consists of 16 residues. CDR1 and CDR2 from the germline V gene are SGHRS and YFSETQ. The junction had 11 bases not matched to a gene; V was cut back by 3 bases and J by 3 bases. In nucleotides, the CDR3 is TGCGCCAGCAGCTATTTGACAGGGATAACCGACTATGGCTACACCTTC. Translating it yields CASSYLTGITDYGYTF.

J is TRBJ1-1 and V is TRBV5-6; TRBD1 agrees at 7 bases. V dropped 4 bases and J dropped 0; count of bases not matched to a gene: 6. CDR1 is SGHDT, CDR2 YYEEEE, per germline. This CDR3 spans 15 amino acids. CDR3 bases: TGTGCCAGCAGCCCATATGACAGGGTGAACACTGAAGCTTTCTTT. It codes for CASSPYDRVNTEAFF. The full variable domain, in which reference TRBV5-6 and TRBJ1-1 provide the parts outside the CDR3, is DAGVTQSPTHLIKTRGQQVTLRCSPKSGHDTVSWYQQALGQGPQFIFQYYEEEERQRGNFPDRFSGHQFPNYSSELNVNALLLGDSALYLCASSPYDRVNTEAFFGQGTRLTVV.

This clone was counted a single time. The chain uses TRBV5-1 and TRBJ2-5, with 16 bases lining up with TRBD2. TRBJ2-7 explains the end of the DNA better; the J call may be wrong. The CDR3 totals 15 residues. Germline lookup yields CDR1 SGHRS and CDR2 YFSETQ. The CDR3 loop is CASSPGTSGGDEQYF. In DNA form, the CDR3 reads TGCGCCAGCAGCCCCGGGACTAGCGGGGGGGACGAGCAGTACTTC.

This chain joins TRBV6-5 and TRBJ1-1; possibly TRBD1 for D (5 bases). This CDR3 has 15 residues. V lost 7 bases, J lost 2 bases, and 17 bases lay in between. CDR1 and CDR2 (germline): MNHEY, SVGAGI. The DNA for the CDR3 is TGTGCCAGCATTCCTCCGGGACCTTATAACACTGAAGCTTTCTTT. It translates to CASIPPGPYNTEAFF.

The rearrangement joins TRBV12-1 to TRBJ1-6. TRBV12-1 is reported as a pseudogene. The CDR3 runs 14 residues. The CDR3 DNA sequence: TGTGCCAGCATCACCCCCCTCGGGGATTCACCCCTCCACTTT. Its protein product is CASITPLGDSPLHF.

V gene TRBV6-6 combines with J gene TRBJ1-1; no clear D. Trimming removed 2 bases at V and 1 base at J, with 11 bases between. Per the germline V gene, CDR1 is MNHNY and CDR2 is SVGAGI (reference sequence). The CDR3 contains 15 residues. The CDR3 protein is CASSYGGRANTEAFF. For the CDR3, the DNA is TGTGCCAGCAGTTACGGAGGACGAGCGAACACTGAAGCTTTCTTT.

The gene calls are TRBV15 and TRBJ1-1; the D is unclear. The CDR3 covers 14 residues. Germline-derived CDR1 and CDR2 are LNHNV and YYDKDF (reference sequence). With 4 bases removed from V and 1 base from J, the gap between germline ends came to 10 bases. The CDR3 reads CATSTFIGNTEAFF. DNA of the CDR3: TGTGCCACCAGCACCTTTATAGGGAACACTGAAGCTTTCTTT.

This clone has only one observation. The rearrangement links TRBV5-6 to TRBJ2-1, with D perhaps TRBD2 (5 bases). V lost 0 bases to trimming and J lost 3 bases, with 13 bases between them. Per germline, CDR1 SGHDT and CDR2 YYEEEE. This CDR3 contains 16 residues. This chain's CDR3 is CASSLGGETFYNEQFF. CDR3 in DNA: TGTGCCAGCAGCTTGGGTGGGGAGACCTTCTACAATGAGCAGTTCTTC.

The gene calls are TRBV10-3 and TRBJ1-1; a possible D gene is TRBD1 (5 bases). Trimming took off 11 bases at V and 2 bases at J, with 12 bases between the two ends. Germline CDR1 ENHRY, CDR2 SYGVKD. The length of the CDR3 is 12 residues. The CDR3 sequence is CASRGGNTEAFF. The CDR3, as DNA: TGTGCCTCAAGGGGAGGCAACACTGAAGCTTTCTTT.

The chain recombines TRBV27 with TRBJ2-7; D call uncertain. V dropped 3 bases and J dropped 0 bases, with 6 bases sitting between them. Germline-derived CDR1 and CDR2 are MNHEY and SMNVEV (reference sequence). The CDR3 is made up of 13 amino acids. In DNA, the CDR3 is TGTGCCAGCAGTTTCCTAAGCTCCTACGAGCAGTACTTC. Its protein is CASSFLSSYEQYF.

The chain joins TRBV19 to TRBJ1-1; D ambiguous. This CDR3 is built from 15 residues. V dropped 3 bases and J dropped 2 bases, with 13 bases sitting between them. Germline loops: CDR1 LNHDA, CDR2 SQIVND (reference sequence). CDR3 loop: CASSISLGGNTEAFF. CDR3 coding DNA: TGTGCCAGTAGTATCTCTCTCGGAGGCAACACTGAAGCTTTCTTT.

This chain uses TRBV27 with TRBJ1-1; D is undetermined. Germline CDR1 MNHEY, CDR2 SMNVEV (reference sequence). V gave up 6 bases and J gave up 0 bases, with 8 bases separating them. This CDR3 comprises 13 residues. CDR3 sequence (DNA): TGTGCCAGCAGCCCGGTCATGAACACTGAAGCTTTCTTT. Translating it yields CASSPVMNTEAFF.

In nucleotides, the CDR3 is TGTGCCAGCAGCCCAGACAGGGGCCTTAAAGAAAAACTGTTTTTT. The encoded protein is CASSPDRGLKEKLFF. This chain links TRBV7-9 with TRBJ1-4; 8 nucleotides line up with TRBD1. The trim removed 5 bases at V and 8 bases at J, leaving 10 bases unmatched. Germline-derived CDR1 and CDR2 are SEHNR and FQNEAQ (reference sequence). This CDR3 is built from 15 residues.

This clone was counted a single time. The chain is built from TRBV2 and TRBJ1-1; no clear D. The V end lost 1 base, the J end lost 5 bases, and 2 bases lay between the germline ends. The CDR3 loop spans 11 amino acids. Germline V CDR1 and CDR2: SNHLY, FYNNEI. The CDR3 sequence is CASSEVTEAFF. For the CDR3, the DNA is TGTGCCAGCAGTGAAGTGACTGAAGCTTTCTTT.

The chain couples TRBV4-1 to TRBJ2-7; D remains ambiguous. Germline CDR1 and CDR2: MGHRA and YSYEKL. V lost 0 bases to trimming and J lost 6 bases, with 15 bases between them. This CDR3 has 15 residues. The CDR3 DNA follows: TGCGCCAGCAGCCAAGAGGGCAGGAGCTTAGGCGAGCAGTACTTC. Translating it yields CASSQEGRSLGEQYF.

The chain is built from TRBV4-1 and TRBJ1-1; 7 positions match TRBD1. The trim removed 0 bases at V and 5 bases at J, leaving 15 bases unmatched. The CDR3 has 18 amino acids. The V gene's germline CDR1 is MGHRA and CDR2 YSYEKL. Written as DNA, the CDR3 is TGCGCCAGCAGCCAAGATAGAACAACGACCAGGGGGTGGACTGAAGCTTTCTTT. This gives the protein CASSQDRTTTRGWTEAFF.

V is TRBV28 and J is TRBJ2-1; TRBD2 matches at 15 bases. This CDR3 spans 15 amino acids. In germline, CDR1 is MDHEN, CDR2 SYDVKM. With V trimmed by 8 bases and J by 7 bases, 6 bases remained unmatched. The CDR3 spells CASGLAGGPLNEQFF. In DNA form, the CDR3 reads TGTGCCAGCGGACTAGCGGGGGGGCCTTTAAATGAGCAGTTCTTC.

The chain uses TRBV5-1 and TRBJ1-6, with unresolved D. V lost 5 bases and J 8 bases, leaving 14 bases between the germline ends. The V gene's germline CDR1 is SGHRS and CDR2 YFSETQ. This CDR3 spans 14 amino acids. Written as DNA, the CDR3 is TGCGCCAGCAGATTTTGGGATCTCGATTCACCCCTCCACTTT. This gives the protein CASRFWDLDSPLHF.

Comments on this clone: The same CDR3 can be traced to other DNA sequences in this sample. The chain joins TRBV2 to TRBJ1-6; D not resolved. The CDR3 runs to 15 residues. Trimming removed 2 bases from V and 0 bases from J, with 5 bases in between. Germline V gene sequence: CDR1 SNHLY, CDR2 FYNNEI. Here the CDR3 DNA reads TGTGCCAGCAGTGAAACACGCTCCTATAATTCACCCCTCCACTTT. Translation gives CASSETRSYNSPLHF.

CDR3 in amino acids: CASSPGDYEQYF. CDR3 coding DNA: TGCGCCAGCAGCCCCGGCGATTACGAGCAGTACTTC. The gene calls are TRBV5-1 and TRBJ2-7; no firm D call. V shed 4 bases and J shed 4 bases, with 9 bases lying between them. The CDR3 length is 12 residues. Germline V CDR1 and CDR2: SGHRS, YFSETQ.

This rearrangement joins TRBV21-1 to TRBJ2-6. TRBV21-1 is a pseudogene locus. The CDR3 consists of 17 residues. The CDR3 region has the DNA TGTGCCAGCAGCAAAGCGTGGGGGGCCCCTGGGGCCAACGTCCTGACTTTC. Protein: CASSKAWGAPGANVLTF.

The chain joins TRBV6-1 to TRBJ2-5; 7 nucleotides align to TRBD1. Germline-derived CDR1 and CDR2 are MNHNS and SASEGT. The ends lost 5 bases at V and 2 bases at J; junction bases unmatched: 2. The CDR3 extends over 13 amino acids. This chain's CDR3 is CASSPGQQETQYF. As DNA, the CDR3 is TGTGCCAGCAGTCCGGGACAGCAAGAGACCCAGTACTTC.

The chain employs TRBV7-2 and TRBJ2-5; D is uncertain. Germline V CDR1 and CDR2: SGHTA, FQGNSA. The CDR3 sequence is 14 residues long. The germline V and J ends were trimmed by 1 base and 4 bases, with 10 bases remaining between them. The CDR3, as DNA: TGTGCCAGCAGCTTAGGCTCCGGCCGAGAGACCCAGTACTTC. This sequence encodes CASSLGSGRETQYF.

The rearrangement uses TRBV4-2 and TRBJ2-7; 10 bases agree with TRBD2. With V trimmed by 4 bases and J by 6 bases, 12 bases remained unmatched. The CDR3 has 16 amino acids. Per the germline V gene, CDR1 is LGHNA and CDR2 is YNFKEQ. CDR3 protein: CASSPLLAGTLSEQYF. In DNA, the CDR3 is TGTGCCAGCAGCCCCCTACTAGCGGGGACTCTATCCGAGCAGTACTTC.

The chain couples TRBV1 to TRBJ1-3; TRBD1 is taken as the D call from the table, unchecked against the DNA. TRBV1 is a documented pseudogene. CDR3 length equals 15 residues. CDR3 sequence (DNA): TGCACCAGCAGCCAAGATTTGCAGATTGGAAACACCATATATTTT. Its protein is CTSSQDLQIGNTIYF.

This chain connects TRBV15 to TRBJ2-2; 7 bases map to TRBD1. Germline-derived CDR1 and CDR2 are LNHNV and YYDKDF (reference sequence). The V and J ends lost 7 bases and 4 bases, in that order; junction bases with no gene match: 12. The CDR3 has 16 amino acids. Written as DNA, the CDR3 is TGTGCCACCACGATAAGGGGGCAGGGTGTCACCGGGGAGCTGTTTTTT. Encoded protein: CATTIRGQGVTGELFF.

V usage is TRBV29-1 and J usage is TRBJ1-1, with D perhaps TRBD1 (6 bases). CDR3 length: 11 amino acids. With 1 base removed from V and 8 bases from J, the gap between germline ends came to 8 bases. Germline V gene sequence: CDR1 SQVTM, CDR2 ANQGSEA. The CDR3 DNA sequence: TGCAGCGTTGAAGTCGGGACAGAAGCTTTCTTT. Translation: CSVEVGTEAFF.

This clone was seen just once. This chain joins TRBV5-1 and TRBJ1-1, with a possible D match to TRBD1 (5 bases). This CDR3 spans 14 amino acids. V was pared by 4 bases and J by 0 bases, with 10 bases between. Germline lookup yields CDR1 SGHRS and CDR2 YFSETQ. The CDR3 loop is CASSPTTVNTEAFF. The CDR3, as DNA: TGCGCCAGCAGCCCTACGACAGTGAACACTGAAGCTTTCTTT.

The rearrangement joins TRBV7-2 to TRBJ2-7; D is possibly TRBD1 or TRBD2 (7 bases each). Between the trimmed V and J ends, which lost 0 bases and 2 bases, there was a span of 26 bases. The germline V gene has CDR1 SGHTA and CDR2 FQGNSA. CDR3 length equals 20 residues. The CDR3 sequence: CASSLAGRKASGQAPYEQYF. CDR3 bases: TGTGCCAGCAGCTTAGCGGGTCGGAAGGCTAGCGGACAGGCCCCCTACGAGCAGTACTTC.